The 14 T cell receptor beta chains in this list originate from one sample, sequenced in a study of cytomegalovirus exposure and HLA in healthy donors. Both 60 Vbeta primers and 13 Jbeta primers went into the PCR. TCRdb's copy holds only in-frame clones and misses some; the assay was immunoSEQ multiplex PCR. In the table there are 150,000 to 200,000 clones, approximately 85% of which are singletons. The sample was PBMCs. Every receptor here comes from a man aged 25-45 years in good health and CMV-seropositive.

The rearrangement uses TRBV27 and TRBJ2-7; D perhaps matches TRBD2 (6 bases). Germline loops: CDR1 MNHEY, CDR2 SMNVEV (reference sequence). CDR3 length: 13 residues. Trimming removed 5 bases at V and 2 bases at J, with 10 bases between. In DNA form, the CDR3 reads TGTGCCAGCAGTGCGGGACGGACCTACGAGCAGTACTTC. As protein: CASSAGRTYEQYF.

The chain recombines TRBV6-1 with TRBJ1-1; perhaps TRBD1 as D (6 bases). Trimming stripped 2 bases from V and 4 bases from J, with 14 bases between. Germline assignment: CDR1 MNHNS and CDR2 SASEGT. The CDR3 covers 15 residues. The CDR3 DNA reads as TGTGCCAGCAGTGAAACCAGAACAGGGACCACTGAAGCTTTCTTT. Translated, it gives CASSETRTGTTEAFF.

The chain has TRBV19 and TRBJ2-3; 9 bases fit TRBD2. In germline, CDR1 is LNHDA, CDR2 SQIVND (reference sequence). The CDR3 runs 16 residues. V trimming: 5 bases; J trimming: 1 base; junction bases outside the gene matches: 7. The CDR3 loop reads CASSPWTSVRTDTQYF. CDR3 sequence (DNA): TGTGCCAGTAGTCCTTGGACTAGCGTCCGCACAGATACGCAGTATTTT. The full variable domain, completed using reference TRBV19 and TRBJ2-3, is DGGITQSPKYLFRKEGQNVTLSCEQNLNHDAMYWYRQDPGQGLRLIYYSQIVNDFQKGDIAEGYSVSREKKESFPLTVTSAQKNPTAFYLCASSPWTSVRTDTQYFGPGTRLTVL.

The chain combines TRBV7-8 with TRBJ1-1; the match to TRBD1 covers 8 bases. CDR1 is SGHVS and CDR2 is FQNEAQ in the germline V gene. The V segment lost 5 bases and the J segment 0 bases; nucleotides outside the gene matches: 14. This CDR3 is 18 amino acids long. The CDR3 loop is CASSPYGQGRAMNTEAFF. The CDR3 DNA reads as TGTGCCAGCAGCCCATACGGACAGGGCAGAGCGATGAACACTGAAGCTTTCTTT.

The chain is built from TRBV7-2 and TRBJ2-3, with 8 bases matching TRBD1. Germline CDR1 SGHTA, CDR2 FQGNSA. There are 15 residues in the CDR3. The trim removed 6 bases at V and 5 bases at J, leaving 10 bases unmatched. CDR3 protein: CASRIRTGMIDTQYF. CDR3 DNA sequence: TGTGCCAGCAGAATTCGGACAGGGATGATAGATACGCAGTATTTT.

The V gene is TRBV9, the J gene TRBJ2-2, with a tentative D call TRBD1 (6 bases). The CDR3 extends over 17 amino acids. Germline V lookup: CDR1 SGDLS, CDR2 YYNGEE. Trimming took 4 bases from V and 0 from J, leaving 16 bases between them. CDR3 residues: CASSLRGGPANTGELFF. CDR3 nucleotides: TGTGCCAGCAGCCTCCGAGGGGGACCCGCGAACACCGGGGAGCTGTTTTTT.

CDR3 coding DNA: TGTGCCAGCAGCTTAGCCATTGGGAGTACAACAGATACGCAGTATTTT. Amino acid sequence: CASSLAIGSTTDTQYF. J is TRBJ2-3 and V is TRBV7-2, with D maybe TRBD2 (5 bases). The V end lost 0 bases, the J end lost 3 bases, and 13 bases lay between the germline ends. The CDR3 length is 16 residues. Germline CDR1 SGHTA, CDR2 FQGNSA. Supplemented by reference TRBV7-2 and TRBJ2-3, the full variable domain reads GAGVSQSPSNKVTEKGKDVELRCDPISGHTALYWYRQSLGQGLEFLIYFQGNSAPDKSGLPSDRFSAERTGGSVSTLTIQRTQQEDSAVYLCASSLAIGSTTDTQYFGPGTRLTVL.

This clone has only a few counts. The V and J genes are TRBV6-1 and TRBJ2-1; 8 bases fit TRBD2. The germline V gene encodes CDR1 MNHNS and CDR2 SASEGT. This CDR3 comprises 15 residues. Trimming removed 1 base from V and 4 bases from J; junction bases left unmatched: 3. For the CDR3, the DNA is TGTGCCAGCAGTGAAGAAGCGGGAGATTACAATGAGCAGTTCTTC. It codes for CASSEEAGDYNEQFF.

V usage is TRBV7-2 and J usage is TRBJ2-1, with D tentatively TRBD2 (6 bases). Trimming removed 5 bases at V and 6 bases at J, with 17 bases between. Germline CDR1 SGHTA, CDR2 FQGNSA. There are 15 residues in the CDR3. In DNA, the CDR3 is TGTGCCAGCAGCCCCCTGGGGAGGCTACCCAATGAGCAGTTCTTC. Amino acids: CASSPLGRLPNEQFF.

The chain couples TRBV11-3 to TRBJ2-2, with 7 bases aligning to TRBD1. Germline CDR1 SGHNT, CDR2 YENEEA. Germline trimming cut 5 bases from V and 0 bases from J; bases unmatched to any gene: 12. The CDR3 spans 18 residues. CDR3 sequence reads: CASSPLDGTAPNTGELFF. The CDR3 DNA reads TGTGCCAGCAGCCCTTTGGACGGGACAGCCCCGAACACCGGGGAGCTGTTTTTT.

The V and J genes are TRBV5-1 and TRBJ1-5; D is uncertain. V dropped 0 bases and J dropped 7 bases, with 14 bases sitting between them. The CDR3 runs 15 residues. The germline gives CDR1 SGHRS, CDR2 YFSETQ. DNA for the CDR3: TGCGCCAGCAGCTTGGGGGCGGGATCCGGGCAGCCCCAGCATTTT. This encodes CASSLGAGSGQPQHF.

The J gene is TRBJ1-1, the V gene TRBV6-5; the D gene is possibly TRBD1 (5 bases). The CDR3 totals 14 residues. V shed 2 bases and J shed 0 bases, with 7 bases lying between them. Germline assignment: CDR1 MNHEY and CDR2 SVGAGI. The CDR3 DNA reads as TGTGCCAGCAGTTACGGGGCCATGAACACTGAAGCTTTCTTT. Translating it yields CASSYGAMNTEAFF.

The chain employs TRBV4-1 and TRBJ2-7, with TRBD1 identical over 7 bases. The germline V gene has CDR1 MGHRA and CDR2 YSYEKL. This CDR3 has 15 amino acids. V lost 4 bases to trimming and J lost 0 bases; unmatched junction nucleotides: 6. CDR3: CASSPGQVSSYEQYF. CDR3 nucleotide sequence: TGCGCCAGCAGCCCCGGACAGGTGAGCTCCTACGAGCAGTACTTC.

The chain uses TRBV19 and TRBJ2-3; weak D call: TRBD1 (6 bases). The CDR3 sequence is 15 residues long. CDR1 and CDR2 (germline): LNHDA, SQIVND (reference sequence). V lost 1 base to trimming and J lost 2 bases, with 10 bases between them. Here the CDR3 reads CASSIGGRHTDTQYF. In nucleotides, the CDR3 is TGTGCCAGTAGTATAGGGGGGCGACACACAGATACGCAGTATTTT.